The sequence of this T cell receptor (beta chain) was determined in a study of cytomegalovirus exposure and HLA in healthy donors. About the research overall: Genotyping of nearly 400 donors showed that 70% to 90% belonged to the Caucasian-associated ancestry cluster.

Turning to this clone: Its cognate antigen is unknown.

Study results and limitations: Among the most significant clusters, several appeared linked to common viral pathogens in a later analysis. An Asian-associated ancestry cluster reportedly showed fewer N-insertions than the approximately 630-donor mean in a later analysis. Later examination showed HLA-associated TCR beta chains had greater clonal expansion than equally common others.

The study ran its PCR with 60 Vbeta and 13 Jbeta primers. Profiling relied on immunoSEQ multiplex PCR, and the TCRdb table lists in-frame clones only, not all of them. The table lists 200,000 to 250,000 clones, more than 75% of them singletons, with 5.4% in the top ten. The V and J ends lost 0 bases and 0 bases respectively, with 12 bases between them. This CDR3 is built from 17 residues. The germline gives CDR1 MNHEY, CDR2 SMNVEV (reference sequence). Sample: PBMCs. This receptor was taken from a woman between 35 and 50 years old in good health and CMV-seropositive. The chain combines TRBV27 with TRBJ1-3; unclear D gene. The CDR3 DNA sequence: TGTGCCAGCAGTTTATCCCCTGGACGGGGCTCTGGAAACACCATATATTTT. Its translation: CASSLSPGRGSGNTIYF.